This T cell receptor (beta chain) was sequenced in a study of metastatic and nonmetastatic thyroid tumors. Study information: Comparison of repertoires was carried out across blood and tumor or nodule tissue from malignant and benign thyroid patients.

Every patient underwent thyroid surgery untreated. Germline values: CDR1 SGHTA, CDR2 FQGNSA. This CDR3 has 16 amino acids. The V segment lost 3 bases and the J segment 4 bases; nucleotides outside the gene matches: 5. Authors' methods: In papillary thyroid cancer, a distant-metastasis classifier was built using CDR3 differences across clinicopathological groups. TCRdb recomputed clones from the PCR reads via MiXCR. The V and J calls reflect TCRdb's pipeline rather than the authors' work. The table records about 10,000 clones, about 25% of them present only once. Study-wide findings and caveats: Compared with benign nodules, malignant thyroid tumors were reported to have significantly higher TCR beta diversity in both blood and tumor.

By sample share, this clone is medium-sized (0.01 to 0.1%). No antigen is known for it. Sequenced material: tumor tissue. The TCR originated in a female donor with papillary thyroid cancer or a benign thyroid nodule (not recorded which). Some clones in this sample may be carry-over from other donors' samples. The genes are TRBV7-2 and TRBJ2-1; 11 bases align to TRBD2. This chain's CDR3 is CASSFSGRAGYNEQFF. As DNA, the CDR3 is TGTGCCAGCAGCTTTAGCGGGAGGGCCGGGTACAATGAGCAGTTCTTC. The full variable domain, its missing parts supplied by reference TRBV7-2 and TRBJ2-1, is GAGVSQSPSNKVTEKGKDVELRCDPISGHTALYWYRQSLGQGLEFLIYFQGNSAPDKSGLPSDRFSAERTGGSVSTLTIQRTQQEDSAVYLCASSFSGRAGYNEQFFGPGTRLTVL.